These T cell receptor beta chains were read from a single sample in a study of T cells after yellow fever vaccination. TCRdb used MiXCR to reprocess the 5' RACE reads, holding one entry per CDR3 protein. The sample yields 12,000 to 15,000 distinct CDR3 sequences, 7.3% seen once. This specimen consisted of PBMCs, either bulk or a sorted T-cell subset (CD4+, CD8+, memory, or dextramer-sorted; not recorded which), obtained on the day of the yellow fever booster vaccination. The receptors come from a man between 18 and 35 years old who received the YFV17D yellow fever vaccine. Both conserved end residues are part of each CDR3. The order of the fields is V gene, D gene, clone size, J gene, CDR3 protein, CDR3 DNA. A D gene is named only where the DNA matches it firmly. Only some rows state a clone size, as once, few, many or a class for expanded clones.

v_call: TRBV7-2; d_call: NA; clone_size: many; j_call: TRBJ1-2; cdr3_aa: CASSLAGANYGYTF; cdr3_nt: TGTGCCAGCAGCTTAGCGGGCGCTAACTATGGCTACACCTTC
v_call: TRBV11-3; d_call: TRBD2; clone_size: many; j_call: TRBJ2-5; cdr3_aa: CASSSGTSGGYQETQYF; cdr3_nt: TGTGCCAGCAGCTCCGGGACTAGCGGGGGATACCAAGAGACCCAGTACTTC
v_call: TRBV2; d_call: TRBD2; clone_size: many; j_call: TRBJ2-1; cdr3_aa: CASSEAPAGENNEQFF; cdr3_nt: TGTGCCAGCAGTGAGGCGCCGGCGGGGGAAAACAATGAGCAGTTCTTC
v_call: TRBV5-1; d_call: NA; clone_size: many; j_call: TRBJ2-3; cdr3_aa: CASSIGLPTDTQYF; cdr3_nt: TGCGCCAGCAGCATCGGACTACCCACAGATACGCAGTATTTT
v_call: TRBV20-1; d_call: NA; clone_size: many; j_call: TRBJ1-3; cdr3_aa: CSARILEGSGNTIYF; cdr3_nt: TGCAGTGCTAGAATCTTGGAGGGCTCTGGAAACACCATATATTTT
v_call: TRBV27; d_call: TRBD2; clone_size: many; j_call: TRBJ2-1; cdr3_aa: CATGTRGGGRFF; cdr3_nt: TGTGCCACCGGGACTAGAGGGGGGGGTCGGTTCTTC
v_call: TRBV5-1; d_call: NA; clone_size: many; j_call: TRBJ1-1; cdr3_aa: CASSRTQGTLPRNTEAFF; cdr3_nt: TGCGCCAGCAGCCGGACACAGGGCACTCTGCCGAGGAACACTGAAGCTTTCTTT
v_call: TRBV4-1; d_call: NA; clone_size: medium-sized; j_call: TRBJ1-1; cdr3_aa: CASSQDPNSDMNTEAFF; cdr3_nt: TGCGCCAGCAGCCAAGATCCGAACAGCGATATGAACACTGAAGCTTTCTTT
v_call: TRBV5-4; d_call: TRBD2; clone_size: many; j_call: TRBJ2-5; cdr3_aa: CASSLPSGIQETQYF; cdr3_nt: TGTGCCAGCAGCTTACCTAGCGGGATTCAAGAGACCCAGTACTTC
v_call: TRBV7-3; d_call: NA; clone_size: many; j_call: TRBJ1-6; cdr3_aa: CASSSQGFSPLHF; cdr3_nt: TGTGCCAGCAGCTCCCAGGGTTTTTCACCCCTCCACTTT
v_call: TRBV6-5; d_call: NA; clone_size: NA; j_call: TRBJ1-2; cdr3_aa: CASSYSGARAYGYTF; cdr3_nt: TGTGCCAGCAGTTACTCCGGGGCACGAGCCTATGGCTACACCTTC